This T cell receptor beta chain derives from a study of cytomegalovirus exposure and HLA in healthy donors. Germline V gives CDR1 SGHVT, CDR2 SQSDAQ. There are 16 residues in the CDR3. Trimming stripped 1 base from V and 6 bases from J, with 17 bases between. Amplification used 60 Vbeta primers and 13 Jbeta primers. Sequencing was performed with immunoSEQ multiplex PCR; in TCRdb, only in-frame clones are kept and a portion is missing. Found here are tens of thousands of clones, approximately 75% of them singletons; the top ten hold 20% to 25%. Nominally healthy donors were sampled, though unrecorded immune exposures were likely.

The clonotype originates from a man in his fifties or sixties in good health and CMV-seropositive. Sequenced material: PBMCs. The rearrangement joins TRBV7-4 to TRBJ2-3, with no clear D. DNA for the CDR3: TGTGCCAGCAGCTTAGGCCAATCTGGCCCCCCCGATACGCAGTATTTT. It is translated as CASSLGQSGPPDTQYF.